A single sample is the source of the 12 T cell receptor beta chains below, sequenced in a study of CXCR3-negative and CXCR3-positive naive CD8 T cells. With UMI labels, 5' RACE was used to prepare the TRB cDNA libraries. Reprocessing the 5' RACE reads, TCRdb reports a single entry for every CDR3 protein and omits DNA. The sample data list 43,000 or so distinct CDR3 sequences. Sequencing was performed on memory CD8+ T cells from blood. The receptor set was obtained from a human donor in good health. Some clones in this sample may be carry-over from other donors' samples.

The chain is built from TRBV6-4 and TRBJ2-1. The CDR3 is made up of 14 amino acids. The germline gives CDR1 MRHNA, CDR2 SNTAGT. This chain's CDR3 is CASSDSAEYNEQFF.

This chain joins TRBV5-1 and TRBJ2-3; lacking DNA, the TRBD2 call made by TCRdb goes unchecked. The CDR3 has 18 residues. Germline V CDR1 and CDR2: SGHRS, YFSETQ. This chain's CDR3 is CASSPTGVAGGSTDTQYF.

The rearrangement joins TRBV7-3 to TRBJ2-5; TCRdb's D call of TRBD2 is untestable without DNA. Germline CDR1 is SGHTA and CDR2 is FQGTGA. The CDR3 contains 13 residues. CDR3 in amino acids: CASRGTAQETQYF.

The rearrangement links TRBV7-8 to TRBJ2-1. CDR3 length equals 15 residues. Germline V gene lookup returns CDR1 SGHVS and CDR2 FQNEAQ. CDR3 protein: CASSLWGGFYNEQFF.

V usage is TRBV29-1 and J usage is TRBJ2-3; the TCRdb D gene call, TRBD1, has no DNA to confirm it. The CDR3 length is 17 residues. The germline gives CDR1 SQVTM, CDR2 ANQGSEA. The CDR3 loop is CSVDGLQREPSTDTQYF.

V usage is TRBV29-1 and J usage is TRBJ1-1. Germline V lookup: CDR1 SQVTM, CDR2 ANQGSEA. The CDR3 runs 12 residues. The chain's CDR3 is CSVEDLQGEVFF. Drawing the rest from reference TRBV29-1 and TRBJ1-1, the complete variable domain is SAVISQKPSRDICQRGTSLTIQCQVDSQVTMMFWYRQQPGQSLTLIATANQGSEATYESGFVIDKFPISRPNLTFSTLTVSNMSPEDSSIYLCSVEDLQGEVFFGQGTRLTVV.

V is TRBV7-9 and J is TRBJ2-1. CDR3 length: 13 residues. The germline CDR1 and CDR2 sequences are SEHNR and FQNEAQ (reference sequence). The CDR3 loop reads CASRLRQNNEQFF. The full variable domain, its missing parts supplied by reference TRBV7-9 and TRBJ2-1, is DTGVSQNPRHKITKRGQNVTFRCDPISEHNRLYWYRQTLGQGPEFLTYFQNEAQLEKSRLLSDRFSAERPKGSFSTLEIQRTEQGDSAMYLCASRLRQNNEQFFGPGTRLTVL.

The chain employs TRBV15 and TRBJ2-3; without DNA, the TCRdb call of TRBD1 cannot be checked. The CDR3 is 15 amino acids. CDR1 and CDR2 (germline): LNHNV, YYDKDF (reference sequence). The CDR3: CATSRAGATTDTQYF.

V is TRBV20-1 and J is TRBJ1-1. Germline assignment: CDR1 DFQATT and CDR2 SNEGSKA (reference sequence). This CDR3 region has 14 residues. CDR3: CSAPPGIMNTEAFF.

This chain connects TRBV7-9 to TRBJ2-7; TCRdb calls TRBD1, which cannot be checked without DNA. The germline V gene has CDR1 SEHNR and CDR2 FQNEAQ (reference sequence). This CDR3 contains 12 residues. The CDR3 sequence: CASSPDRGEQYF.

The chain has TRBV29-1 and TRBJ2-7. This CDR3 spans 11 amino acids. Germline CDR1 reads SQVTM; CDR2 reads ANQGSEA. The CDR3: CSVGSENEQYF.

The V call is TRBV4-3, the J call TRBJ2-7. Germline V gives CDR1 LGHNA, CDR2 YSLEER. The length of the CDR3 is 15 residues. CDR3: CASSQRQVDSYEQYF.